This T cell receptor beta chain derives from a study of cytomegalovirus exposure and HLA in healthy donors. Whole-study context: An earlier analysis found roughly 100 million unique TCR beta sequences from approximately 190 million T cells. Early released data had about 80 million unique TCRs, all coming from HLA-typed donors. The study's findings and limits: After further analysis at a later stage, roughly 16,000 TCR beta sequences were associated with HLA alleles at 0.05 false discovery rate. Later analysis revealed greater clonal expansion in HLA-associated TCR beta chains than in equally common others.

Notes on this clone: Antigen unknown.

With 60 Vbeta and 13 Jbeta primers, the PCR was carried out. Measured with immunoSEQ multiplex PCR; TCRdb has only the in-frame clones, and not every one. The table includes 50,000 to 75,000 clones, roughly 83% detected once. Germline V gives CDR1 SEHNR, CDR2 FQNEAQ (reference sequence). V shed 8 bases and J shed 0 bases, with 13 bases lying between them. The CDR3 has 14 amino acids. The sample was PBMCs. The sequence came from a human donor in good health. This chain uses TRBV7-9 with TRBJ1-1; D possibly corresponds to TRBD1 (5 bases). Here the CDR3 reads CASREGSMNTEAFF. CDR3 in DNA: TGTGCCAGCCGGGAGGGGTCCATGAACACTGAAGCTTTCTTT. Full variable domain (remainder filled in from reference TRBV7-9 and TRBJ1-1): DTGVSQNPRHKITKRGQNVTFRCDPISEHNRLYWYRQTLGQGPEFLTYFQNEAQLEKSRLLSDRFSAERPKGSFSTLEIQRTEQGDSAMYLCASREGSMNTEAFFGQGTRLTVV.